These 19 T cell receptor beta chains were all obtained from the same sample, sequenced in a study of control samples from healthy donors and cancer patients. Libraries were prepared by immunoSEQ multiplex PCR; TCRdb keeps only in-frame clonotypes and omits some of them. The table has some 150,000 clones, about 93% seen once. Source material: blood. The receptors derive from a man aged 50-59 years in good health.

The V gene is TRBV3-1 (or the pseudogene TRBV3-2), the J gene TRBJ1-5; weak D call: TRBD1 (5 bases). This CDR3 is built from 16 residues. V was trimmed by 0 bases and J by 3 bases, leaving 12 bases between them. Per germline, CDR1 LGHDT and CDR2 YNNKEL (reference sequence). The CDR3 nucleotides are TGTGCCAGCAGCCAAGATGGGGCAGGGAACAATCAGCCCCAGCATTTT. Its translation: CASSQDGAGNNQPQHF.

The V call is TRBV7-9, the J call TRBJ1-4, with 9 bases lining up with TRBD1. This CDR3 spans 15 amino acids. Looked up from germline, CDR1 is SEHNR and CDR2 is FQNEAQ (reference sequence). Germline trimming cut 5 bases from V and 8 bases from J; bases unmatched to any gene: 9. The CDR3 DNA follows: TGTGCCAGCAGCCAGTCACAGGGGGCTGGGGAAAAACTGTTTTTT. It is translated as CASSQSQGAGEKLFF.

This chain uses TRBV27 with TRBJ1-5; D uncertain. Germline loops: CDR1 MNHEY, CDR2 SMNVEV (reference sequence). V was trimmed by 3 bases and J by 1 base, leaving 4 bases between them. The CDR3 has 13 amino acids. CDR3 nucleotides: TGTGCCAGCAGTTTGCAAAGCAATCAGCCCCAGCATTTT. Translating it yields CASSLQSNQPQHF.

The V gene is TRBV28, the J gene TRBJ2-2, with D tentatively TRBD2 (6 bases). The CDR3 consists of 16 residues. CDR1 is MDHEN, CDR2 SYDVKM, per germline. V was clipped by 4 bases and J by 1 base, with 13 bases between them. CDR3 residues: CASSSLGAGNTGELFF. The CDR3 DNA sequence: TGTGCCAGCAGTTCCCTCGGAGCGGGGAACACCGGGGAGCTGTTTTTT.

The chain combines TRBV19 with TRBJ2-5; the match to TRBD2 covers 8 bases. Germline CDR1 and CDR2: LNHDA and SQIVND (reference sequence). The CDR3 contains 16 residues. Losses at the gene ends were 3 bases for V and 5 bases for J; bases not matched to a gene: 11. This CDR3 reads CASSMGQAGVRETQYF. As DNA, the CDR3 is TGTGCCAGTAGTATGGGTCAAGCGGGAGTTAGGGAGACCCAGTACTTC.

J is TRBJ1-2 and V is TRBV28; 9 bases map to TRBD1. The germline V gene has CDR1 MDHEN and CDR2 SYDVKM. The CDR3 totals 16 residues. Trimming at V came to 4 bases and at J to 8 bases, leaving 14 bases not matched to a gene. CDR3 bases: TGTGCCAGCAGTTCAGTCGGGGACAGGGCCTCCTGGGGCTACACCTTC. It translates to CASSSVGDRASWGYTF.

The rearrangement links TRBV10-3 to TRBJ2-3; D perhaps matches TRBD2 (5 bases). The V end lost 3 bases, the J end lost 1 base, and 11 bases lay between the germline ends. The length of the CDR3 is 15 residues. CDR1 is ENHRY, CDR2 SYGVKD, per germline. DNA for the CDR3: TGTGCCATCAGTGATGCTGGTAGCGGCACAGATACGCAGTATTTT. Its protein product is CAISDAGSGTDTQYF.

The chain recombines TRBV6-6 with TRBJ1-5, with 8 bases lining up with TRBD1. Germline V gene data show CDR1 as MNHNY and CDR2 as SVGAGI (reference sequence). The CDR3 spans 13 residues. After removal of 9 bases from V and 2 bases from J, the junction contained 3 bases not matched to a gene. For the CDR3, the DNA is TGTGCCAGTCAGGGGGCAGGCAATCAGCCCCAGCATTTT. Protein product: CASQGAGNQPQHF.

This rearrangement joins TRBV11-2 to TRBJ2-7; D is undetermined. Trimming took 0 bases from V and 2 from J, leaving 5 bases between them. Germline V gives CDR1 SGHAT, CDR2 FQNNGV. The CDR3 loop spans 13 amino acids. This CDR3 reads CASSLEGPYEQYF. In DNA form, the CDR3 reads TGTGCCAGCAGCTTAGAGGGCCCCTACGAGCAGTACTTC.

This clone was recorded only once. This chain joins TRBV10-2 and TRBJ2-1, with D possibly called TRBD1 or TRBD2 (6 bases each). CDR1 and CDR2 (germline): WSHSY, SAAADI. The CDR3 totals 16 residues. The V gene lost 2 bases and the J gene lost 4 bases, with 15 bases spanning the gap. CDR3 loop: CASSERRGSAYNEQFF. The CDR3 nucleotides read TGCGCCAGCAGTGAGAGGAGGGGGAGTGCGTACAATGAGCAGTTCTTC.

The chain combines TRBV15 with TRBJ2-5; D is possibly TRBD1 (6 bases). Between the trimmed V and J ends, which lost 1 base and 2 bases, there was a span of 14 bases. This CDR3 spans 16 amino acids. Germline V gene data show CDR1 as LNHNV and CDR2 as YYDKDF (reference sequence). CDR3 loop: CATSRVGALAQETQYF. The CDR3 nucleotides read TGTGCCACCAGCAGAGTGGGGGCCCTAGCTCAAGAGACCCAGTACTTC.

V is TRBV6-5 and J is TRBJ1-3; D ambiguous. CDR1 is MNHEY, CDR2 SVGAGI, per germline. This CDR3 has 14 residues. Deletions cut 6 bases from V and 0 bases from J, with 9 bases between. The CDR3 loop is CASSLDSSGNTIYF. CDR3 nucleotides: TGTGCCAGCAGCCTCGATAGCTCTGGAAACACCATATATTTT.

The CDR3 bases are TGTGCCAGCAGCCTGAGGATTCACAACACTGAAGCTTTCTTT. It is translated as CASSLRIHNTEAFF. The rearrangement links TRBV28 to TRBJ1-1; D call uncertain. V was clipped by 6 bases and J by 2 bases, with 13 bases between them. The CDR3 spans 14 residues. Per the germline V gene, CDR1 is MDHEN and CDR2 is SYDVKM.

With regard to this clone: An end of the junction does not agree with germline; a read error may underlie this. This chain joins TRBV7-7 and TRBJ2-5, with D unclear. CDR3 length: 12 amino acids. CDR1 and CDR2 from the germline V gene are SSHAT and FNYEAQ (reference sequence). The CDR3 DNA reads TGTGCTAGCAGCCCCGAAGGAGAGACCCAGTACTTC. Translated, it gives CASSPEGETQYF. Filled out from reference TRBV7-7 and TRBJ2-5, the complete variable domain reads GAGVSQSPRYKVTKRGQDVTLRCDPISSHATLYWYQQALGQGPEFLTYFNYEAQPDKSGLPSDRFSAERPEGSISTLTIQRTEQRDSAMYRCASSPEGETQYFGPGTRLLVL.

This clone has a single count. Mismatch with germline at one junction end may stem from a read error. The gene calls are TRBV29-1 and TRBJ2-7; D might be TRBD2 (5 bases). The CDR3 loop spans 12 amino acids. From germline, CDR1 is SQVTM and CDR2 ANQGSEA. CDR3 sequence: CSVADSAYEQYF. CDR3 in DNA: TGCAGCGTTGCGGACTCGGCCTACGAGCAGTATTTC.

On this clone itself: The junction shows a germline mismatch at one end, possibly a read error. The chain's CDR3 is CASSAGQASNEQYF. The CDR3, as DNA: TGTGCCAGCTCAGCGGGACAGGCCTCCAACGAGCAGTACTTC. V and J are TRBV18 and TRBJ2-7, with 8 positions matching TRBD1. The CDR3 spans 14 residues. Per the germline V gene, CDR1 is KGHSH and CDR2 is LQKENI.

This chain connects TRBV9 to TRBJ2-7; tentative D call: TRBD1 (6 bases). Per germline, CDR1 SGDLS and CDR2 YYNGEE. V lost 0 bases and J lost 3, with 13 bases in between. This CDR3 region has 15 residues. DNA for the CDR3: TGTGCCAGCAGCGTAGGGGACACCACCCTCTACGAGCAGTACTTC. Its translation: CASSVGDTTLYEQYF.

This clone was picked up one time. The CDR3 spells CASSIDPGLAGRANEQYF. Written as DNA, the CDR3 is TGTGCCAGTAGTATAGATCCCGGACTAGCGGGAAGGGCTAACGAGCAGTACTTC. This sequence joins TRBV19 and TRBJ2-7; 12 nucleotides agree with TRBD2. The V gene end was trimmed by 0 bases and the J gene end by 5 bases; junction bases not matched to a gene: 11. This CDR3 is 18 amino acids long. CDR1 and CDR2 (germline): LNHDA, SQIVND (reference sequence).

This chain uses TRBV7-9 with TRBJ2-7; D not resolved. Trimming left V 2 bases short and J 4 bases short, with 9 bases between. There are 13 residues in the CDR3. CDR1 is SEHNR and CDR2 is FQNEAQ in the germline V gene (reference sequence). The CDR3 region has the DNA TGTGCCAGCAGCTTAATATCGGAGTACGAGCAGTACTTC. Translated: CASSLISEYEQYF.